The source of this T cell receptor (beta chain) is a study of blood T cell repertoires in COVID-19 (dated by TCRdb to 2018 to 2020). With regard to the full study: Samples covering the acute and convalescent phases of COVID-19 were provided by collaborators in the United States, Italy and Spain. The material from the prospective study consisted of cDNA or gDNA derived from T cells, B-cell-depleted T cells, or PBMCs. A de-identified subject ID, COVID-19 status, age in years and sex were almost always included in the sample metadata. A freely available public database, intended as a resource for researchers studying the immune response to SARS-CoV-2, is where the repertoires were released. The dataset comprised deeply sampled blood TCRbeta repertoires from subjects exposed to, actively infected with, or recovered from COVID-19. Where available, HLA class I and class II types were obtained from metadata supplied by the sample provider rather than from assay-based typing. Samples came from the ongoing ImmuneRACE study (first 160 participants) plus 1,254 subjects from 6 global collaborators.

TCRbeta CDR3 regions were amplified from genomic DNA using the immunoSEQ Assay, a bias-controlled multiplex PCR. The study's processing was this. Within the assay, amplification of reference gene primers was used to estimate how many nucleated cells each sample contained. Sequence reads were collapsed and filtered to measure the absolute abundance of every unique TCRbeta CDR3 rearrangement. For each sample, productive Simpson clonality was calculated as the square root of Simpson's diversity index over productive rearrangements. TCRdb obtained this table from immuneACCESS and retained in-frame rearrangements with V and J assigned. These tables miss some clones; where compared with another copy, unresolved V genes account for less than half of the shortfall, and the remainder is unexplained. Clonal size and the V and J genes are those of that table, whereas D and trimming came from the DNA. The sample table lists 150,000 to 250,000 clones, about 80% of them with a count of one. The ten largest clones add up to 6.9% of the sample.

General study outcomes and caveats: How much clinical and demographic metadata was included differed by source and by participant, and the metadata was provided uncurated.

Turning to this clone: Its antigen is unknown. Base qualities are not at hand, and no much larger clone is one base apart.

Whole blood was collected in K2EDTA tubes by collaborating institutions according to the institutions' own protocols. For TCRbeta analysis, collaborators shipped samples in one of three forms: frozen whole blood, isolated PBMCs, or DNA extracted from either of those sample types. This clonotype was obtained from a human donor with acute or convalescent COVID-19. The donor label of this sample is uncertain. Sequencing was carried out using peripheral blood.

The DNA sequence is given as TGTGCCAGCAGCGAAAGCGGGGGGGGTGGTACGCAGTATTTT. It translates as CASSESGGGGTQYF. This chain is built from TRBV9 and TRBJ2-3, and TRBD2 aligns with 10 junction nucleotides. The CDR3 numbers 14 residues from cysteine through phenylalanine. The only DNA kept is the CDR3, 42 bases in frame from the first base. Trimming removed 3 bases from V and 8 bases from J; the gene matches leave 6 bases unexplained. Taken from the germline V gene, the CDR1 and CDR2 loops are SGDLS and YYNGEE.